The 24 T cell receptor beta chains below were found in one sample sequenced in a study of human T cells and chemical hapten exposure. Via MiXCR, TCRdb re-called the RACE reads, giving one row per CDR3 protein. Among roughly 100,000 distinct CDR3 sequences listed, 30% to 35% were seen once. Time point reported: patch test 3, about 24 weeks after DPC sensitization. Treatment noted: therapeutic diphenylcyclopropenone sensitization with weekly scalp DPC. The sample in question was whole blood, obtained in connection with sensitization to the hapten diphenylcyclopropenone (DPC). Receptors originate from a man aged 35 to 55 with alopecia areata. Some clones in this sample may be carry-over from other donors' samples.

This clonotype was counted many times. The CDR3 bases are TGTGCCACCGCACTTGACTTTGCCCAGTACTTC. Its protein is CATALDFAQYF. The rearrangement joins TRBV28 to TRBJ2-5; D is unclear. From germline, CDR1 is MDHEN and CDR2 SYDVKM. This CDR3 spans 11 amino acids. V shed 10 bases and J shed 9 bases, with 15 bases lying between them.

The CDR3 DNA reads TGTGCCAGCAGTGCATCGGTCGCGGGAGGTCCGGGTGAGCAGTTCTTC. It yields the protein CASSASVAGGPGEQFF. The chain joins TRBV27 to TRBJ2-1; 8 bases align to TRBD2. Trimming removed 5 bases from V and 9 bases from J; junction bases left unmatched: 15. Germline V gene lookup returns CDR1 MNHEY and CDR2 SMNVEV (reference sequence). There are 16 residues in the CDR3.

The chain links TRBV7-9 to TRBJ1-1, with TRBD1 as a possible D gene (6 bases). Per germline, CDR1 SEHNR and CDR2 FQNEAQ (reference sequence). The CDR3 runs 16 residues. V shed 4 bases and J shed 4 bases, with 19 bases lying between them. The CDR3 is CASSYSRGSGGTEAFF. Here the CDR3 DNA reads TGTGCCAGCAGCTATTCCAGGGGCTCGGGGGGCACTGAAGCTTTCTTT.

This clonotype was counted only a few times. V is TRBV5-5 and J is TRBJ2-5; D perhaps matches TRBD2 (5 bases). CDR3 length: 15 amino acids. Germline CDR1 is SGHKS and CDR2 is YYEKEE (reference sequence). The V end lost 1 base, the J end lost 1 base, and 11 bases lay between the germline ends. The CDR3: CASSLRESLQETQYF. CDR3 DNA: TGTGCCAGCAGCTTGCGGGAATCCCTCCAAGAGACCCAGTACTTC.

The table lists this clonotype with a few counts. The chain recombines TRBV10-2 with TRBJ2-1; TRBD2 aligns across 12 bases. This CDR3 contains 16 residues. The J segment lost 4 bases and the V segment lost 4 bases, leaving 5 bases of the junction unmatched. Germline assignment: CDR1 WSHSY and CDR2 SAAADI. Here the CDR3 reads CASSGTLAGGYNEQFF. The CDR3 DNA is TGCGCCAGCAGTGGAACACTAGCGGGAGGTTACAATGAGCAGTTCTTC.

The genes are TRBV29-1 and TRBJ2-5; D unclear. The V end lost 4 bases, the J end lost 5 bases, and 14 bases lay between the germline ends. The CDR3 is made up of 13 amino acids. From germline, CDR1 is SQVTM and CDR2 ANQGSEA. CDR3 in amino acids: CSVGTVKGETQYF. CDR3 in DNA: TGCAGCGTTGGCACGGTGAAGGGTGAGACCCAGTACTTC.

The chain carries TRBV3-1 and TRBJ2-1, with 7 bases lining up with TRBD2. CDR3 size: 16 residues. The trim removed 4 bases at V and 9 bases at J, leaving 15 bases unmatched. The V gene's germline CDR1 is LGHDT and CDR2 YNNKEL (reference sequence). CDR3 bases: TGTGCCAGCAGCCCGCTGATGGGGAAGCGGGAAGGTGAGCAGTTCTTC. Protein product: CASSPLMGKREGEQFF.

The rearrangement joins TRBV20-1 to TRBJ2-3; D might be TRBD1 (5 bases). The CDR3 contains 15 residues. Between the trimmed V and J ends, which lost 0 bases and 0 bases, there was a span of 10 bases. Germline values: CDR1 DFQATT, CDR2 SNEGSKA (reference sequence). CDR3: CSARDLGRSTDTQYF. CDR3 nucleotides: TGCAGTGCTAGAGATCTGGGGCGTAGCACAGATACGCAGTATTTT.

The rearrangement links TRBV6-6 to TRBJ1-5; 8 positions agree with TRBD1. CDR1 and CDR2 (germline): MNHNY, SVGAGI (reference sequence). The CDR3 is made up of 15 amino acids. V lost 6 bases to trimming and J lost 7 bases; unmatched junction nucleotides: 11. The CDR3 here is CASSQGQGGWQPQHF. The CDR3 DNA sequence: TGTGCCAGCAGCCAAGGACAGGGAGGTTGGCAGCCCCAGCATTTT.

This clonotype was observed a handful of times. This chain connects TRBV20-1 to TRBJ2-3, with TRBD2 as a possible D gene (6 bases). Trimming pared 6 bases from V and 1 base from J, leaving 14 bases between. From germline, CDR1 is DFQATT and CDR2 SNEGSKA (reference sequence). The CDR3 is made up of 14 amino acids. The CDR3 sequence is CSAGHSGRTDTQYF. The CDR3 DNA is TGCAGTGCCGGACATAGCGGCCGCACAGATACGCAGTATTTT.

In DNA form, the CDR3 reads TGCGCCAGCAGCCAAGTTGCTAGCGGGAGCCTGGATACGCAGTATTTT. It specifies CASSQVASGSLDTQYF. This chain links TRBV4-3 with TRBJ2-3, with TRBD2 matching 10 bases. The CDR3 spans 16 residues. The ends lost 1 base at V and 6 bases at J; junction bases unmatched: 7. The germline gives CDR1 LGHNA, CDR2 YSLEER.

This clonotype was detected once. V usage is TRBV18 and J usage is TRBJ2-2; D perhaps matches TRBD1 (6 bases). The CDR3 is 17 amino acids. Germline values: CDR1 KGHSH, CDR2 LQKENI. Trimming left V 2 bases short and J 6 bases short, with 19 bases between. CDR3 loop: CASSPINGQRCSGELFF. The CDR3 DNA is TGTGCCAGCTCACCAATCAACGGACAGAGATGTTCCGGGGAGCTGTTTTTT.

The V gene is TRBV4-1, the J gene TRBJ2-3; possible D gene TRBD2, 5 bases. The CDR3 sequence is 14 residues long. CDR1 is MGHRA and CDR2 is YSYEKL in the germline V gene. The V end lost 7 bases, the J end lost 1 base, and 12 bases lay between the germline ends. The CDR3 reads CASNRTEGTDTQYF. The CDR3 coding sequence is TGCGCCAGCAACCGGACTGAGGGCACAGATACGCAGTATTTT.

This chain uses TRBV5-1 with TRBJ2-5, with 13 bases identical to TRBD2. The CDR3 runs to 15 residues. Germline CDR1 and CDR2: SGHRS and YFSETQ. V lost 3 bases, J lost 5 bases, and 4 bases stayed unmatched. The CDR3 DNA is TGCGCCAGCAGCTCCGGACTAGCGGGAGTTGAGACCCAGTACTTC. Its protein is CASSSGLAGVETQYF.

The V gene is TRBV5-4, the J gene TRBJ2-1, with 12 bases aligning to TRBD2. J gave up 9 bases and V 1 base, and 2 bases lay outside the gene matches. CDR3 length equals 14 residues. The germline gives CDR1 SGHNT, CDR2 YYREEE (reference sequence). CDR3 loop: CASSLTSGRSEQFF. The CDR3 nucleotides read TGTGCCAGCAGCTTGACTAGCGGGAGGTCTGAGCAGTTCTTC.

The genes are TRBV6-5 and TRBJ2-3; D uncertain. This CDR3 is 14 amino acids long. V lost 2 bases and J 0 bases, leaving 6 bases between the germline ends. Germline CDR1 and CDR2: MNHEY and SVGAGI. The CDR3 loop reads CASSYGASTDTQYF. The CDR3 DNA is TGTGCCAGCAGTTACGGCGCCAGCACAGATACGCAGTATTTT.

This clonotype was counted only a few times. The V call is TRBV25-1, the J call TRBJ2-3; tentatively, D is TRBD1 or TRBD2 (7 bases each). With 5 bases removed from V and 4 bases from J, the gap between germline ends came to 19 bases. Germline V CDR1 and CDR2: MGHDK, SYGVNS. The length of the CDR3 is 16 residues. The CDR3 sequence: CASSRTRGGVADTQYF. As DNA, the CDR3 is TGTGCCAGCAGTAGAACCAGGGGGGGAGTGGCAGATACGCAGTATTTT.

CDR3 DNA sequence: TGTGCCAGCGAAACGACAGGGGCCCCCACAGATACGCAGTATTTT. As protein: CASETTGAPTDTQYF. The V and J genes are TRBV6-6 and TRBJ2-3, with TRBD1 identical over 8 bases. V was clipped by 8 bases and J by 2 bases; unmatched bases: 9. This CDR3 has 15 residues. Germline values: CDR1 MNHNY, CDR2 SVGAGI (reference sequence).

The chain links TRBV7-9 to TRBJ2-1; D is possibly TRBD2 (5 bases). The germline V gene encodes CDR1 SEHNR and CDR2 FQNEAQ (reference sequence). The length of the CDR3 is 14 residues. The V and J ends lost 0 bases and 6 bases respectively, with 9 bases between them. CDR3 bases: TGTGCCAGCAGCTTAGCCAAGGAGGTCAATGAGCAGTTCTTC. Its translation is CASSLAKEVNEQFF.

The chain is built from TRBV29-1 and TRBJ2-5; D may be TRBD2 (6 bases). Germline CDR1 reads SQVTM; CDR2 reads ANQGSEA. Trimming left V 0 bases short and J 0 bases short, with 17 bases between. This CDR3 comprises 17 residues. The CDR3 coding sequence is TGCAGCGTTGAAGACCCAGTGCGGGGCCCGTACCAAGAGACCCAGTACTTC. As protein: CSVEDPVRGPYQETQYF.

Only a few counts were recorded for this clonotype. Here the CDR3 reads CAVGGGPYEQYF. The CDR3 region has the DNA TGTGCCGTCGGGGGAGGGCCCTACGAGCAGTACTTC. The rearrangement joins TRBV7-9 to TRBJ2-7; 7 nucleotides line up with TRBD2. After removal of 11 bases from V and 2 bases from J, the junction contained 6 bases not matched to a gene. The germline CDR1 and CDR2 sequences are SEHNR and FQNEAQ (reference sequence). The CDR3 has 12 residues.

The chain links TRBV7-9 to TRBJ1-4, with D possibly TRBD1 on 5 matching bases. Trimming took 0 bases from V and 12 from J, leaving 17 bases between them. The CDR3 length is 15 residues. Germline-derived CDR1 and CDR2 are SEHNR and FQNEAQ (reference sequence). The CDR3 spells CASSLARDEGPELFF. DNA for the CDR3: TGTGCCAGCAGCTTAGCGAGGGACGAGGGTCCTGAACTGTTTTTT.

This clonotype has just a few counts. This chain uses TRBV12-3 or TRBV12-4 with TRBJ1-1; the match to TRBD1 covers 7 bases. V was pared by 3 bases and J by 5 bases, with 9 bases of the junction left unmatched. The CDR3 totals 15 residues. DNA of the CDR3: TGTGCCAGCAGTTTCATAGGGGGCCTAGGAACTGAAGCTTTCTTT. It is translated as CASSFIGGLGTEAFF.

The chain couples TRBV6-2 or TRBV6-3 to TRBJ2-4, with no clear D. The CDR3 has 15 residues. Germline values: CDR1 MNHEY, CDR2 SVGEGT. V lost 9 bases to trimming and J lost 1 base, with 16 bases between them. CDR3 loop: CARPTVLLAKNIQYF. The CDR3 coding sequence is TGTGCCAGACCGACGGTGCTGTTGGCCAAAAACATTCAGTACTTC.